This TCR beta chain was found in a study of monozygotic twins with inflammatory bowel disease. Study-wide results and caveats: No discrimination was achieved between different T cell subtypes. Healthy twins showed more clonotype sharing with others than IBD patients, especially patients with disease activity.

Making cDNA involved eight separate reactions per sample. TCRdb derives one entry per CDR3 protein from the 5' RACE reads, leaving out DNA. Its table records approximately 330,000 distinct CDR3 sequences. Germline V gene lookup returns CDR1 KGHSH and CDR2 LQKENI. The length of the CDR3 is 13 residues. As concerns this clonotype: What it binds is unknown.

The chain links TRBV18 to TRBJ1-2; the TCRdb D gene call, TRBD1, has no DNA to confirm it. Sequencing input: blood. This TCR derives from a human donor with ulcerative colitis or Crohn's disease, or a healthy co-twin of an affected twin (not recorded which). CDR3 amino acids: CASSPDGQGSYTF.